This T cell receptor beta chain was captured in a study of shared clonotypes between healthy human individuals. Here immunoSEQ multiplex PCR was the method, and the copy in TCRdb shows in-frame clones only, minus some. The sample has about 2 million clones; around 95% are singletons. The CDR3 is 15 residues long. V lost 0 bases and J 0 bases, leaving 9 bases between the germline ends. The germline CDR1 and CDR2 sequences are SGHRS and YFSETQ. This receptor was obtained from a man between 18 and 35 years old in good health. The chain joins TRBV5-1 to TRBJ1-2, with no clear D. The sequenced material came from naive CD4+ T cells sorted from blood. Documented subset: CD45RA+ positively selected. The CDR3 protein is CASSLGSGSNYGYTF. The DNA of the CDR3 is TGCGCCAGCAGCTTGGGATCTGGGTCTAACTATGGCTACACCTTC.